One sample yielded the 28 T cell receptor beta chains listed below, sequenced in a study of T cells in Graves' hyperthyroidism and ophthalmopathy. TCR beta CDR3 regions were amplified from RNA transcripts. A set of HTBI primers served as the primers for a first-round RT-PCR of the TCR CDR3. TCRdb re-derived calls from the multiplex PCR reads in MiXCR, one entry per CDR3 protein. The table lists roughly 700,000 distinct CDR3 sequences, 11% to 15% of them singletons. What was sequenced was blood. These receptors were taken from a woman aged 18-29 years with Graves' hyperthyroidism.

This clonotype was found many times. This chain uses TRBV18 with TRBJ2-5; 7 positions agree with TRBD2. V trimming: 3 bases; J trimming: 0 bases; junction bases outside the gene matches: 4. This CDR3 comprises 15 residues. Looked up from germline, CDR1 is KGHSH and CDR2 is LQKENI. The CDR3 region has the DNA TGTGCCAGCTCACCGCAGCGGGGCTACCAAGAGACCCAGTACTTC. Protein product: CASSPQRGYQETQYF.

In its sample, this clonotype was seen a few times. The chain employs TRBV5-1 and TRBJ2-7; the D call may be TRBD1 or TRBD2 (5 bases each). This CDR3 has 17 residues. Per the germline V gene, CDR1 is SGHRS and CDR2 is YFSETQ. Between the trimmed V and J ends, which lost 1 base and 3 bases, there was a span of 20 bases. The CDR3, as DNA: TGCGCCAGCAGCTTGTCCCTTGTATGGGACGAAAACTACGAGCAGTACTTC. Translation gives CASSLSLVWDENYEQYF.

In its sample, this clonotype was seen a few times. The chain uses TRBV5-1 and TRBJ2-3; D uncertain. This CDR3 is built from 14 residues. V gave up 4 bases and J gave up 2 bases, with 11 bases separating them. Germline CDR1 and CDR2: SGHRS and YFSETQ. Here the CDR3 reads CASSRELNTDTQYF. The CDR3 bases are TGCGCCAGCAGCCGAGAACTCAACACAGATACGCAGTATTTT. Based on the CDR3 plus reference TRBV5-1 and TRBJ2-3, the full variable domain is KAGVTQTPRYLIKTRGQQVTLSCSPISGHRSVSWYQQTPGQGLQFLFEYFSETQRNKGNFPGRFSGRQFSNSRSEMNVSTLELGDSALYLCASSRELNTDTQYFGPGTRLTVL.

Ten or more counts support this clonotype. The V gene is TRBV20-1, the J gene TRBJ2-1, with D tentatively TRBD2 (6 bases). In germline, CDR1 is DFQATT, CDR2 SNEGSKA (reference sequence). This CDR3 has 14 amino acids. V was shortened by 4 bases and J by 3 bases, with 13 bases between the two germline ends. The CDR3 region is CSAKPWRDYNEQFF. CDR3 nucleotide sequence: TGCAGTGCTAAGCCCTGGCGGGACTACAATGAGCAGTTCTTC.

This clonotype was counted many times. The V gene is TRBV27, the J gene TRBJ2-1; D may correspond to TRBD1 or TRBD2 (6 bases each). The CDR3 totals 17 residues. From germline, CDR1 is MNHEY and CDR2 SMNVEV (reference sequence). V was trimmed by 4 bases and J by 3 bases, leaving 19 bases between them. CDR3 protein: CASSSNRDKGGYNEQFF. The CDR3 DNA sequence: TGTGCCAGCAGTTCAAACCGGGACAAGGGGGGCTACAATGAGCAGTTCTTC.

This clonotype was seen many times. The J gene is TRBJ2-3, the V gene TRBV28; D not certain. Germline V gives CDR1 MDHEN, CDR2 SYDVKM. This CDR3 comprises 15 residues. V was shortened by 1 base and J by 5 bases, with 13 bases between the two germline ends. As DNA, the CDR3 is TGTGCCAGCAGTTTATTGGGTGGCTCTAGAGATACGCAGTATTTT. Its protein is CASSLLGGSRDTQYF.

The CDR3 coding sequence is TGCGCCAGCAGCCAAGAAAGGCTAGTTGTATATGAGCAGTTCTTC. Its protein is CASSQERLVVYEQFF. V is TRBV4-1 and J is TRBJ2-1; no clear D. The CDR3 is made up of 15 amino acids. The germline V gene has CDR1 MGHRA and CDR2 YSYEKL. V lost 0 bases to trimming and J lost 8 bases, with 14 bases between them.

The chain couples TRBV29-1 to TRBJ2-5; D is possibly TRBD2 (7 bases). Per germline, CDR1 SQVTM and CDR2 ANQGSEA. The CDR3 totals 18 residues. The V end was cut by 1 base, the J end by 5 bases, with 26 bases between. The CDR3 is CSVEGTRKGGSSLETQYF. For the CDR3, the DNA is TGCAGCGTTGAAGGGACCCGCAAGGGGGGGTCTTCATTGGAGACCCAGTACTTC.

This clonotype came up a few times. The chain links TRBV6-6 to TRBJ2-1; D remains unclear. Germline V gene data show CDR1 as MNHNY and CDR2 as SVGAGI (reference sequence). This CDR3 is 14 amino acids long. Trimming pared 0 bases from V and 4 bases from J, leaving 7 bases between. The CDR3 nucleotides are TGTGCCAGCAGTTACTCGGACGGGTACAATGAGCAGTTCTTC. Its protein is CASSYSDGYNEQFF.

The rearrangement uses TRBV29-1 and TRBJ1-2; D may be TRBD1 (6 bases). This CDR3 comprises 13 residues. Looked up from germline, CDR1 is SQVTM and CDR2 is ANQGSEA. Trimming removed 4 bases from V and 5 bases from J, with 14 bases in between. The CDR3 coding sequence is TGCAGCGTTGGGGGGGGCACCCGGTATGGCTACACCTTC. This gives the protein CSVGGGTRYGYTF.

The sample holds a few counts of this clonotype. This chain joins TRBV25-1 and TRBJ1-2; D might be TRBD1 (5 bases). The germline CDR1 and CDR2 sequences are MGHDK and SYGVNS. CDR3 length: 13 amino acids. Trimming removed 1 base from V and 10 bases from J, with 13 bases in between. This CDR3 is CASSESLGEDYTF. DNA of the CDR3: TGTGCCAGCAGTGAATCATTAGGGGAAGACTACACCTTC.

This clonotype was recorded many times. V is TRBV4-1 and J is TRBJ1-2; no definite D call. V lost 1 base, J lost 8 bases, and 5 bases lay in between. CDR3 length: 11 amino acids. Looked up from germline, CDR1 is MGHRA and CDR2 is YSYEKL. The DNA of the CDR3 is TGCGCCAGCAGCCAAGGGGCAGGCTACACCTTC. Protein sequence: CASSQGAGYTF.

The genes are TRBV7-9 and TRBJ2-7; D is uncertain. Germline loops: CDR1 SEHNR, CDR2 FQNEAQ (reference sequence). The ends were cut back, 1 base at V and 3 bases at J, with 16 bases in the middle. CDR3 length: 16 residues. This CDR3 reads CASSLELNRAVYEQYF. The CDR3 bases are TGTGCCAGCAGCTTAGAACTGAATCGGGCCGTCTACGAGCAGTACTTC.

This clonotype occurred many times. The chain couples TRBV18 to TRBJ1-5, with 8 bases matching TRBD1. The V and J ends lost 6 bases and 6 bases, in that order; junction bases with no gene match: 7. Germline loops: CDR1 KGHSH, CDR2 LQKENI. The CDR3 consists of 14 residues. CDR3 region: CASSDRGEVQPQHF. CDR3 nucleotide sequence: TGTGCCAGCTCCGACAGGGGTGAAGTTCAGCCCCAGCATTTT.

There are many counts of this clonotype. This chain joins TRBV18 and TRBJ2-2; weak D call: TRBD2 (5 bases). V shed 5 bases and J shed 1 base, with 8 bases lying between them. CDR1 is KGHSH and CDR2 is LQKENI in the germline V gene. This CDR3 contains 14 residues. CDR3 sequence reads: CASSGRENTGELFF. DNA for the CDR3: TGTGCCAGCTCAGGTCGGGAGAACACCGGGGAGCTGTTTTTT.

This clonotype showed up just a few times. One junction end does not reproduce the germline sequence, and a read error may be involved. V gene TRBV11-2 combines with J gene TRBJ1-4; no definite D call. Germline CDR1 reads SGHAT; CDR2 reads FQNNGV. The CDR3 covers 16 residues. CDR3: CASRNTLEIANEKLLF. In DNA, the CDR3 is TGTGCCAGCAGGAATACATTGGAGATAGCTAATGAAAAACTGCTTTTT.

There are a few counts of this clonotype. This chain links TRBV6-2 or TRBV6-3 with TRBJ1-1, with 10 bases lining up with TRBD1. The V gene's germline CDR1 is MNHEY and CDR2 SVGEGT. This CDR3 is 15 amino acids long. V was pared by 2 bases and J by 3 bases, with 3 bases of the junction left unmatched. The CDR3 sequence: CASSYRTGGHTEAFF. Written as DNA, the CDR3 is TGTGCCAGCAGTTACCGGACAGGGGGGCACACTGAAGCTTTCTTT.

The chain recombines TRBV29-1 with TRBJ2-5; 8 bases align to TRBD1. Trimming at V came to 1 base and at J to 4 bases, leaving 5 bases not matched to a gene. Germline CDR1 and CDR2: SQVTM and ANQGSEA. CDR3 length: 14 residues. CDR3: CSVEVLGQGETQYF. In nucleotides, the CDR3 is TGCAGCGTTGAAGTTTTAGGACAGGGAGAGACCCAGTACTTC.

This clonotype was recorded many times. This sequence joins TRBV12-3 or TRBV12-4 and TRBJ1-1; weak D call: TRBD1 (5 bases). This CDR3 has 15 amino acids. Trimming removed 1 base from V and 4 bases from J, with 13 bases in between. CDR3 amino acids: CASSLEGATSTEAFF. The CDR3 bases are TGTGCCAGCAGTTTAGAAGGGGCGACGTCCACTGAAGCTTTCTTT.

This clonotype has at least ten counts. This chain connects TRBV20-1 to TRBJ2-3, with unresolved D. The CDR3 extends over 13 amino acids. Trimming took off 1 base at V and 1 base at J, with 6 bases between the two ends. Germline V gene data show CDR1 as DFQATT and CDR2 as SNEGSKA (reference sequence). The CDR3 DNA is TGCAGTGCTAGAGGGACCGGCACAGATACGCAGTATTTT. Its translation is CSARGTGTDTQYF.

This clonotype was recorded many times. This chain connects TRBV6-2 or TRBV6-3 to TRBJ2-7; 16 positions agree with TRBD2. V trimming: 0 bases; J trimming: 5 bases; junction bases outside the gene matches: 10. From germline, CDR1 is MNHEY and CDR2 SVGEGT. The CDR3 contains 19 residues. The CDR3 nucleotides are TGTGCCAGCAGTTACTCGGGACTAGCGGGAGGGCCTCTATTCAACGAGCAGTACTTC. Its protein product is CASSYSGLAGGPLFNEQYF.

This clonotype was recorded at least ten times. V and J are TRBV29-1 and TRBJ2-7; 10 bases match TRBD2. The CDR3 covers 13 residues. Germline V CDR1 and CDR2: SQVTM, ANQGSEA. The V and J ends lost 7 bases and 3 bases, in that order; junction bases with no gene match: 6. The DNA of the CDR3 is TGCAGCGCCGTAACTAGCGGGGACTACGAGCAGTACTTC. It specifies CSAVTSGDYEQYF.

This clonotype has at least ten counts. V and J are TRBV18 and TRBJ2-5; D not resolved. V was trimmed by 4 bases and J by 2 bases, leaving 14 bases between them. Germline CDR1 KGHSH, CDR2 LQKENI. The length of the CDR3 is 15 residues. The CDR3 bases are TGTGCCAGCTCACTAAACCAGGACGCACAAGAGACCCAGTACTTC. It yields the protein CASSLNQDAQETQYF.

This clonotype showed up many times. This chain links TRBV5-1 with TRBJ2-1, with D unresolved. V lost 4 bases and J lost 10, with 15 bases in between. The CDR3 runs to 13 residues. Germline V gene sequence: CDR1 SGHRS, CDR2 YFSETQ. CDR3 DNA: TGCGCCAGCAGCCTACTCACCGTGGGGGAGCAGTTCTTC. The encoded protein is CASSLLTVGEQFF.

This clonotype was found a few times. J is TRBJ2-2 and V is TRBV2; TRBD2 matches 7 bases. The germline gives CDR1 SNHLY, CDR2 FYNNEI. The CDR3 has 15 amino acids. V was clipped by 8 bases and J by 5 bases; unmatched bases: 11. Here the CDR3 reads CASSLSPSGTGELFF. In nucleotides, the CDR3 is TGTGCCAGCTCCCTCAGCCCTAGCGGAACCGGGGAGCTGTTTTTT. Full variable domain (outside the CDR3, taken from reference TRBV2 and TRBJ2-2): EPEVTQTPSHQVTQMGQEVILRCVPISNHLYFYWYRQILGQKVEFLVSFYNNEISEKSEIFDDQFSVERPDGSNFTLKIRSTKLEDSAMYFCASSLSPSGTGELFFGEGSRLTVL.

The sample holds many counts of this clonotype. V usage is TRBV11-2 and J usage is TRBJ2-3, with a weak D call TRBD1 (6 bases). This CDR3 spans 12 amino acids. With 1 base removed from V and 9 bases from J, the gap between germline ends came to 8 bases. Per germline, CDR1 SGHAT and CDR2 FQNNGV. CDR3: CASSLAGTTQYF. CDR3 in DNA: TGTGCCAGCAGCTTAGCAGGGACAACGCAGTATTTT.

This clonotype occurred many times. The chain has TRBV28 and TRBJ1-5; D is uncertain. V was trimmed by 5 bases and J by 5 bases, leaving 16 bases between them. Germline V gives CDR1 MDHEN, CDR2 SYDVKM. The CDR3 runs 15 residues. CDR3 DNA: TGTGCCAGCAGTCCCGCAAAGGGCAGTTATCAGCCCCAGCATTTT. This translates into CASSPAKGSYQPQHF.

The chain joins TRBV20-1 to TRBJ1-1, with 10 bases lining up with TRBD1. V lost 0 bases to trimming and J lost 2 bases; unmatched junction nucleotides: 15. The CDR3 has 19 amino acids. Germline V gives CDR1 DFQATT, CDR2 SNEGSKA (reference sequence). CDR3 region: CSARDRDRGPYFLNTEAFF. CDR3 nucleotides: TGCAGTGCTAGAGACCGGGACAGGGGCCCTTATTTCCTTAACACTGAAGCTTTCTTT.